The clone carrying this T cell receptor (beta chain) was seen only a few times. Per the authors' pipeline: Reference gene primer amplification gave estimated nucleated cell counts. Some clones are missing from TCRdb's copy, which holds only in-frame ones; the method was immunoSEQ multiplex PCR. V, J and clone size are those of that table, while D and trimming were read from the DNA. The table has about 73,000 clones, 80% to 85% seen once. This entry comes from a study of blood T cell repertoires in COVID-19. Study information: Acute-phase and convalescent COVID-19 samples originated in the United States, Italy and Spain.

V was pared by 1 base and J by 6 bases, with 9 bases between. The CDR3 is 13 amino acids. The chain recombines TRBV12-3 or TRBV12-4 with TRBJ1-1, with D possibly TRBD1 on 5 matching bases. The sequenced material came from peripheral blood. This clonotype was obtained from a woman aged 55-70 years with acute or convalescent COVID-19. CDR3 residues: CASSLDRGPEAFF. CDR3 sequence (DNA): TGTGCCAGCAGTTTAGATAGGGGTCCTGAAGCTTTCTTT.